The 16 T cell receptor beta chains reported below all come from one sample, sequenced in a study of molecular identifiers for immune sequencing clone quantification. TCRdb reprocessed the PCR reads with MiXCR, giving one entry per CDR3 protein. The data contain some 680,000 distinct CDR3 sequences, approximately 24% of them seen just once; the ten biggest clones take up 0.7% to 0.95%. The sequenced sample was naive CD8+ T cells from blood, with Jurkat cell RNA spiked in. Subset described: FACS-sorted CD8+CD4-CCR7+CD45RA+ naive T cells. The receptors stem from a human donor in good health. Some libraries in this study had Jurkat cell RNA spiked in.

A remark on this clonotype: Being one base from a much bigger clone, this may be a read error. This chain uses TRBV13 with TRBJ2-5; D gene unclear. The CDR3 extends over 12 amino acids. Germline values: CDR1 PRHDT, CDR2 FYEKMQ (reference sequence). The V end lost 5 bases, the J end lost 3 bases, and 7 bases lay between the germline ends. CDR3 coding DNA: TGTGCCAGCAGCCCAAGGGAAGAGACCCAGTACTTC. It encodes CASSPREETQYF.

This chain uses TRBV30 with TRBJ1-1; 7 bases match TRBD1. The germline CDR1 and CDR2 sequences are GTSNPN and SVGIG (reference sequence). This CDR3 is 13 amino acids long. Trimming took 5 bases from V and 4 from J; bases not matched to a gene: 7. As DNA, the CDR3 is TGTGCCTGGCAACAGGGGTTTGGCACTGAAGCTTTCTTT. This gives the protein CAWQQGFGTEAFF.

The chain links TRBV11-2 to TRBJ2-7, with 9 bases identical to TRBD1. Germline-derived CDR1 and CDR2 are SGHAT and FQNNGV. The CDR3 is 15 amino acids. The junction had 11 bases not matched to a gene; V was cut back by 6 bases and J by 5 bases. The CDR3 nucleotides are TGTGCCAGCAGTCACGAGGGACAGGGAACGAACGAGCAGTACTTC. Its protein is CASSHEGQGTNEQYF.

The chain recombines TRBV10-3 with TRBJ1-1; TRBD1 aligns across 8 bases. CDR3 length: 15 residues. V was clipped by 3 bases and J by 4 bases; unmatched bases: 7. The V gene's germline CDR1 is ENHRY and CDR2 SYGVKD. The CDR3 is CAISDGVTGGTEAFF. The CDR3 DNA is TGTGCCATCAGTGATGGAGTTACAGGGGGCACTGAAGCTTTCTTT.

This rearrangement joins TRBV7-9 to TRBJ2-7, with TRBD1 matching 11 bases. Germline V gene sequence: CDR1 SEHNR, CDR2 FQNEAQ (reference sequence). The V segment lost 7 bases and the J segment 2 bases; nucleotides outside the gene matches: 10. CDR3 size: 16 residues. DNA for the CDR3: TGTGCCAGCAACAACCCCGGGACAGGGGGGGCCTACGAGCAGTACTTC. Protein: CASNNPGTGGAYEQYF.

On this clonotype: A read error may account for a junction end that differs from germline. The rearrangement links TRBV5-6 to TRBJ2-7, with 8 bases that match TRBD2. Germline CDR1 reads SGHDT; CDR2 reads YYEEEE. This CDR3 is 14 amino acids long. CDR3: CASSSGLARFRQHF. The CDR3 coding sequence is TGTGCCAGCAGCTCCGGACTAGCCCGCTTTCGGCAGCACTTC.

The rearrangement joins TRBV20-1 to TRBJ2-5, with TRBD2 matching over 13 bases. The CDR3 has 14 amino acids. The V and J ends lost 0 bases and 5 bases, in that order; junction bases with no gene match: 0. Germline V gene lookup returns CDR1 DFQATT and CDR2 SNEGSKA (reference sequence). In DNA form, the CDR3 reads TGCAGTGCTAGAGAACTAGCGGGAGGGGAGACCCAGTACTTC. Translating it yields CSARELAGGETQYF.

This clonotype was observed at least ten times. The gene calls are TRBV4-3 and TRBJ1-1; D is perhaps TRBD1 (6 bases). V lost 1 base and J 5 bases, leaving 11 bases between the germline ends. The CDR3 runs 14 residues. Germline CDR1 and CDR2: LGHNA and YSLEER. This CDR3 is CASSQVGGQTEAFF. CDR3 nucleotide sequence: TGCGCCAGCAGCCAAGTTGGGGGGCAGACTGAAGCTTTCTTT.

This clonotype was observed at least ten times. Here the CDR3 reads CASGLSREVDTQYF. CDR3 DNA sequence: TGTGCTAGTGGTTTGTCCCGGGAGGTAGATACGCAGTATTTT. The V call is TRBV12-5, the J call TRBJ2-3; 7 bases match TRBD2. V gave up 2 bases and J gave up 5 bases; unmatched junction bases: 4. The length of the CDR3 is 14 residues. CDR1 is LGHNT and CDR2 is FRNRAP in the germline V gene.

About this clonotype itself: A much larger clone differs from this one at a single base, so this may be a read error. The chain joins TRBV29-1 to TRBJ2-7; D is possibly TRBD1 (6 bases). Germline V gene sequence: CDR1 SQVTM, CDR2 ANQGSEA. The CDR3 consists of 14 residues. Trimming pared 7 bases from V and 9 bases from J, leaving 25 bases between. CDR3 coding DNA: TGCAGCGCTATACAGGGAACGGTCGGTAACGGGCAGTACTTC. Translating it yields CSAIQGTVGNGQYF.

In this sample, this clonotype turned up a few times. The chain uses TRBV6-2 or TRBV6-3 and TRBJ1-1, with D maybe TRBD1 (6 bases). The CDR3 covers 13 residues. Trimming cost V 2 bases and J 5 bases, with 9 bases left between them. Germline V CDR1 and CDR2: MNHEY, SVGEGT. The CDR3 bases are TGTGCCAGCAGTTACCCAGGGACAACTGAAGCTTTCTTT. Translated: CASSYPGTTEAFF.

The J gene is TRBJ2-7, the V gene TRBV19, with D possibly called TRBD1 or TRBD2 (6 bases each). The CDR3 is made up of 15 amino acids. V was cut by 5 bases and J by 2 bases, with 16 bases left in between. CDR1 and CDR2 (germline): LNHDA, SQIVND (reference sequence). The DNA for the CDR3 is TGTGCCAGTAGTCCACTTCAAGGGGGGCCCTACGAGCAGTACTTC. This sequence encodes CASSPLQGGPYEQYF.

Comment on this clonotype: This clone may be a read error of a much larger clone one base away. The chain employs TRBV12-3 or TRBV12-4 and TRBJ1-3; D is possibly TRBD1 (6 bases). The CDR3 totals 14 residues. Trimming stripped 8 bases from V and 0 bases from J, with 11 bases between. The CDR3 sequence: CASQGLSSGNTIYF. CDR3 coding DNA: TGTGCCAGCCAGGGGCTAAGCTCTGGAAACACCATATATTTT.

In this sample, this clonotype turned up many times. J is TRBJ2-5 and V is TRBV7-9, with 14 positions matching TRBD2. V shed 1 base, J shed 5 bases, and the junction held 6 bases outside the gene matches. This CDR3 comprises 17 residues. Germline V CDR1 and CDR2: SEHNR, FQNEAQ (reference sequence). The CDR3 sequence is CASSLVGTSGSRETQYF. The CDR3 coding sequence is TGTGCCAGCAGCTTAGTTGGGACTAGCGGGAGTCGTGAGACCCAGTACTTC.

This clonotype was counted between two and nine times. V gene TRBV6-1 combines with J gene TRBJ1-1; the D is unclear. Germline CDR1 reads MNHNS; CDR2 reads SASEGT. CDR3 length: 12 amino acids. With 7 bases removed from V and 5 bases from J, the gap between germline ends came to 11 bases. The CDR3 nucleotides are TGTGCCAGCAATACCGGGAAAACTGAAGCTTTCTTT. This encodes CASNTGKTEAFF.

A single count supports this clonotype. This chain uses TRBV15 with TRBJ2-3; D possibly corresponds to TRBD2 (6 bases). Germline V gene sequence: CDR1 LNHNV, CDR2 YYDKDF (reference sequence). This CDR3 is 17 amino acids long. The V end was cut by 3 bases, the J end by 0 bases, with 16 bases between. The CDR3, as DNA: TGTGCCACCAGCAGTGGAGGGTGGAGGGGCAGCACAGATACGCAGTATTTT. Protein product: CATSSGGWRGSTDTQYF.